This TCR beta chain was recovered during a study of blood T cell repertoires in COVID-19. Authors' data handling: Estimated nucleated cell counts came from reference gene primer amplification. The method was immunoSEQ multiplex PCR; TCRdb's version includes in-frame clones alone and lacks a portion of them. Clone size and the V and J calls come from that table; the DNA yielded D and trimming. The sample contains roughly 230,000 clones, roughly 84% of which appear only once. V gave up 4 bases and J gave up 5 bases, with 18 bases separating them. This CDR3 is built from 15 residues. Germline-derived CDR1 and CDR2 are SGHNT and YYREEE (reference sequence).

The chain employs TRBV5-4 and TRBJ1-1; D is possibly TRBD1 (6 bases). This TCR derives from a woman aged 45-65 years who had been exposed to COVID-19. Sequencing was carried out using PBMCs or T cells enriched from blood (not recorded which). The CDR3 nucleotides are TGTGCCAGCAGCCCGGCCTACAGGGTTGAGACTGAAGCTTTCTTT. Translation: CASSPAYRVETEAFF. The full variable domain, completed using reference TRBV5-4 and TRBJ1-1, is ETGVTQSPTHLIKTRGQQVTLRCSSQSGHNTVSWYQQALGQGPQFIFQYYREEENGRGNFPPRFSGLQFPNYSSELNVNALELDDSALYLCASSPAYRVETEAFFGQGTRLTVV.